This note documents a single TCR beta chain sequence. Its cognate antigen is unknown. This sample stems from a study of a mutant IDH1 vaccine in newly diagnosed glioma. Overall study context: Commencement of vaccination occurred 4-6 weeks following radiotherapy alone, or concurrently with temozolomide cycles. Previous treatment comprised radiotherapy, temozolomide, or both, mostly both. Notes on the study in general: Top-clonotype changes in peripheral T cells seemed unrelated to pseudoprogression. The occurrence of vaccine-induced immune responses was seen in over 90% of patients.

Repertoires were generated with immunoSEQ multiplex PCR, while TCRdb's copy carries only in-frame clones and drops some. This table holds under 65,000 clones, approximately 80% found once. The length of the CDR3 is 16 residues. Per germline, CDR1 MDHEN and CDR2 SYDVKM. Trimming took 5 bases from V and 8 from J, leaving 24 bases between them. Described time point: week 11, during vaccination. Vaccination used 300 ug of mutant IDH1 20-mer peptide per dose, with topical imiquimod. The source is a man aged 50 or older with glioma. Sequenced material: PBMCs, taken from a glioma patient whose treatment included an IDH1 peptide vaccine. The chain recombines TRBV28 with TRBJ1-1; maybe TRBD1 (5 bases). CDR3 nucleotides: TGTGCCAGCAGTCCGCGGGACGGGAAAGGGCCACGGGAAGCTTTCTTT. As protein: CASSPRDGKGPREAFF.